This T cell receptor (beta chain) appears in the sequencing data of a study of blood T cell repertoires in COVID-19. Per the original data handling: From reference gene primer amplification, estimates of nucleated cell counts were derived. The repertoire was sequenced with immunoSEQ multiplex PCR; TCRdb's copy has only in-frame clones and lacks some. The V and J calls and the clone size are those of that table, but D and trimming were determined from the DNA. The sample carries some 200,000 clones, about 88% recorded once. Participants spanned ages about 18 to 100 years and resided in around 25 US areas. CDR3 size: 11 residues. V was pared by 9 bases and J by 5 bases, with 10 bases between.

The sequenced sample consisted of PBMCs or T cells enriched from blood (not recorded which). The sequence was obtained from a woman in her twenties or thirties who had recovered from COVID-19. The rearrangement links TRBV12-3 or TRBV12-4 to TRBJ2-5; TRBD1 is a possible D gene (5 bases). CDR3 sequence: CARRQSETQYF. CDR3 sequence (DNA): TGTGCCAGGCGACAGTCGGAGACCCAGTACTTC.